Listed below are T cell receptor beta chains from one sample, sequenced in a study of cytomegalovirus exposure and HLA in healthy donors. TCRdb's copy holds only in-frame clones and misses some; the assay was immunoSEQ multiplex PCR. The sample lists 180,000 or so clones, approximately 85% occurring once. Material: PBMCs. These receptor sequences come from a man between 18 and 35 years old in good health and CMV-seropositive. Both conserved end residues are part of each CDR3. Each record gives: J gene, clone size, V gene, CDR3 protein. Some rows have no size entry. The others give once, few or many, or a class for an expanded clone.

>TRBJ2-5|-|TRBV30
CAWTSGGTLQETQYF
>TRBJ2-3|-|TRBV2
CASSYSGGGSDTQYF
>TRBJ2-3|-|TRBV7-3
CASSLASPDTQYF
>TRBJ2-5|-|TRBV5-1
CASSLGSGTSGSQETQYF
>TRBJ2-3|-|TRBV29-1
CSSSQGGGGDTQYF
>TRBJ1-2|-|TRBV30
CAWTGPQTLYGYTF
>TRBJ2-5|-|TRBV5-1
CASSRGGLANSGETQYF
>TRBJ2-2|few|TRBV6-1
CASSGPGFGELFF
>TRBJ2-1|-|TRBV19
CASSILPGGSYNEQFF
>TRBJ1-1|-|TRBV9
CASSVEGRVSEAFF
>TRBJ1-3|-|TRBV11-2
CASSSPGGYTIYF
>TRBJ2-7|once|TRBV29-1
CCALRETYEQYF
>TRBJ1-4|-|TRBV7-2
CASSRGQGFNEKLFF
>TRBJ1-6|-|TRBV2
CASTFRENSPLHF